Shown below are 26 T cell receptor beta chains from a single sample sequenced in a study of T cell responses to AZD1222 COVID-19 vaccine. TCRdb's table, derived via immunoSEQ multiplex PCR, lists solely in-frame clones and lacks some. The table includes roughly 150,000 clones, roughly 90% detected once. The sample here was peripheral blood, taken 28 days after the second AZD1222 dose. These receptors came from an adult who received the AZD1222 COVID-19 vaccine.

This clone appeared a single time. The chain carries TRBV27 and TRBJ2-5, with TRBD2 matching over 13 bases. The CDR3 sequence is 17 residues long. Germline loops: CDR1 MNHEY, CDR2 SMNVEV (reference sequence). Trimming took 4 bases from V and 7 from J; bases not matched to a gene: 12. CDR3 residues: CASSSWTSGSNVGTQYF. CDR3 sequence (DNA): TGTGCCAGCAGTTCCTGGACTAGCGGGAGTAATGTCGGGACCCAGTACTTC.

The rearrangement links TRBV5-5 to TRBJ2-2; D is perhaps TRBD2 (6 bases). There are 16 residues in the CDR3. V was cut by 0 bases and J by 7 bases, with 16 bases left in between. The germline V gene has CDR1 SGHKS and CDR2 YYEKEE (reference sequence). CDR3 nucleotides: TGTGCCAGCAGCTTGGAACTCCGGGAGTCGGTCGGGGAGCTGTTTTTT. This gives the protein CASSLELRESVGELFF.

The table lists this clone with a count of one. The V and J genes are TRBV5-8 and TRBJ1-5; 7 positions match TRBD1. The CDR3 is 16 residues long. Germline CDR1 and CDR2: SGHTS and YDEGEE. Trimming cost V 9 bases and J 0 bases; bases outside gene matches: 12. Written as DNA, the CDR3 is TGTGCCACCTCTGCGGGACAGAGCCTTAGCAATCAGCCCCAGCATTTT. Translated, it gives CATSAGQSLSNQPQHF. The complete variable domain, with remaining parts taken from reference TRBV5-8 and TRBJ1-5, reads EAGVTQSPTHLIKTRGQQATLRCSPISGHTSVYWYQQALGLGLQFLLWYDEGEERNRGNFPPRFSGRQFPNYSSELNVNALELEDSALYLCATSAGQSLSNQPQHFGDGTRLSIL.

This chain links TRBV30 with TRBJ1-2; D may be TRBD1 (5 bases). This CDR3 comprises 14 residues. Germline-derived CDR1 and CDR2 are GTSNPN and SVGIG (reference sequence). CDR3 bases: TGTGCTTCCAGCGGGGGTCCCCACCCCATCGGCTACACCTTC. Translated: CASSGGPHPIGYTF.

This chain links TRBV10-1 with TRBJ1-5; D is unresolved. The CDR3 totals 16 residues. V was shortened by 0 bases and J by 7 bases, with 16 bases between the two germline ends. CDR1 is WNHNN, CDR2 SYGVQD, per germline (reference sequence). As DNA, the CDR3 is TGCGCCAGCAGTGAGTCGATATGGCGGGGTTGGCAGCCCCAGCATTTT. Its protein product is CASSESIWRGWQPQHF.

The chain joins TRBV6-1 to TRBJ2-7; D call uncertain. The CDR3 spans 16 residues. Germline assignment: CDR1 MNHNS and CDR2 SASEGT. Trimming took off 0 bases at V and 3 bases at J, with 15 bases between the two ends. The CDR3 nucleotides read TGTGCCAGCAGTGAAGCTGTCCCAACCCAGAACTACGAGCAGTACTTC. This translates into CASSEAVPTQNYEQYF.

This clone appeared a single time. The rearrangement joins TRBV3-1 (or the pseudogene TRBV3-2) to TRBJ1-2; 9 bases agree with TRBD1. This CDR3 has 15 residues. The germline V gene encodes CDR1 LGHDT and CDR2 YNNKEL (reference sequence). Losses at the gene ends were 1 base for V and 5 bases for J; bases not matched to a gene: 5. Here the CDR3 reads CASSQAETGGYGYTF. For the CDR3, the DNA is TGTGCCAGCAGCCAAGCTGAGACAGGGGGGTATGGCTACACCTTC.

This clone came up a few times. The rearrangement uses TRBV28 and TRBJ1-5; possibly TRBD1 for D (6 bases). Per the germline V gene, CDR1 is MDHEN and CDR2 is SYDVKM. The length of the CDR3 is 12 residues. The germline V and J ends were trimmed by 9 bases and 7 bases, with 13 bases remaining between them. The CDR3 coding sequence is TGTGCCAGTACAGGGTCAGGGCAGCCCCAGCATTTT. This codes for CASTGSGQPQHF.

V is TRBV3-1 (or the pseudogene TRBV3-2) and J is TRBJ2-3, with 8 bases that match TRBD2. V was pared by 4 bases and J by 5 bases, with 8 bases of the junction left unmatched. Germline CDR1 reads LGHDT; CDR2 reads YNNKEL (reference sequence). The CDR3 spans 15 residues. The CDR3 nucleotides read TGTGCCAGCAGCCCTACTAGCGGAAGGGGAGATACGCAGTATTTT. Translated: CASSPTSGRGDTQYF.

The chain employs TRBV6-4 and TRBJ1-1; 7 bases match TRBD1. Germline V gene sequence: CDR1 MRHNA, CDR2 SNTAGT. V shed 5 bases, J shed 3 bases, and the junction held 3 bases outside the gene matches. There are 13 residues in the CDR3. The CDR3 reads CASSPGGHTEAFF. The CDR3 bases are TGTGCCAGCAGTCCAGGGGGACACACTGAAGCTTTCTTT.

This rearrangement joins TRBV19 to TRBJ1-5, with D unresolved. The CDR3 covers 13 residues. Germline lookup yields CDR1 LNHDA and CDR2 SQIVND (reference sequence). Trimming shortened V by 2 bases and J by 5 bases, and 7 bases separated the two germline ends. CDR3: CASSIPGDQPQHF. In DNA, the CDR3 is TGTGCCAGTAGTATACCCGGAGATCAGCCCCAGCATTTT.

The chain couples TRBV7-2 to TRBJ1-1, with D uncertain. The CDR3 is made up of 13 amino acids. Germline CDR1 and CDR2: SGHTA and FQGNSA. With 5 bases removed from V and 0 bases from J, the gap between germline ends came to 7 bases. In nucleotides, the CDR3 is TGTGCCAGCAGCCCTCAGTTGAACACTGAAGCTTTCTTT. This sequence encodes CASSPQLNTEAFF.

This clone was found once. J is TRBJ2-1 and V is TRBV9, with 10 bases aligning to TRBD2. The CDR3 is 14 residues long. Trimming cost V 0 bases and J 6 bases; bases outside gene matches: 0. Looked up from germline, CDR1 is SGDLS and CDR2 is YYNGEE. The CDR3 loop reads CASSVGTSGNEQFF. DNA of the CDR3: TGTGCCAGCAGCGTAGGGACTAGCGGCAATGAGCAGTTCTTC.

The V and J genes are TRBV7-9 and TRBJ1-2, with TRBD1 matching over 9 bases. This CDR3 has 15 amino acids. V shed 1 base, J shed 8 bases, and the junction held 8 bases outside the gene matches. The V gene's germline CDR1 is SEHNR and CDR2 FQNEAQ (reference sequence). This chain's CDR3 is CASSLGDRVTEGYTF. The DNA for the CDR3 is TGTGCCAGCAGCTTAGGGGACAGGGTTACAGAGGGCTACACCTTC. Combining the CDR3 with reference TRBV7-9 and TRBJ1-2 gives the whole variable domain DTGVSQNPRHKITKRGQNVTFRCDPISEHNRLYWYRQTLGQGPEFLTYFQNEAQLEKSRLLSDRFSAERPKGSFSTLEIQRTEQGDSAMYLCASSLGDRVTEGYTFGSGTRLTVV.

The chain joins TRBV5-1 to TRBJ1-2, with 8 bases aligning to TRBD1. CDR3 length equals 21 residues. CDR1 SGHRS and CDR2 YFSETQ come from the germline V gene. V shed 1 base and J 2 bases; nucleotides not matched to a gene: 22. DNA for the CDR3: TGCGCCAGCAGCTTGCAGGGCGTCCCGGGACAGGCCACGCGGGGGAACTATGGCTACACCTTC. Translating it yields CASSLQGVPGQATRGNYGYTF.

This sequence joins TRBV30 and TRBJ2-3; the match to TRBD2 covers 9 bases. Germline CDR1 reads GTSNPN; CDR2 reads SVGIG (reference sequence). V shed 2 bases, J shed 4 bases, and the junction held 7 bases outside the gene matches. The CDR3 totals 15 residues. The CDR3 DNA reads TGTGCCTGGAGTCGGAGCGGGAGGTTCCCAGATACGCAGTATTTT. It is translated as CAWSRSGRFPDTQYF.

The rearrangement uses TRBV5-6 and TRBJ2-7; D may be TRBD1 (5 bases). The CDR3 runs 14 residues. V shed 4 bases and J shed 0 bases, with 11 bases lying between them. CDR1 is SGHDT and CDR2 is YYEEEE in the germline V gene. The CDR3: CASSLTVSSYEQYF. CDR3 DNA: TGTGCCAGCAGCCTGACAGTGAGCTCCTACGAGCAGTACTTC.

J is TRBJ2-1 and V is TRBV11-2, with D hard to call. Germline CDR1 and CDR2: SGHAT and FQNNGV. The V and J ends lost 0 bases and 2 bases respectively, with 8 bases between them. The CDR3 covers 15 residues. Here the CDR3 reads CASSLELGPYNEQFF. For the CDR3, the DNA is TGTGCCAGCAGCTTAGAACTGGGTCCCTACAATGAGCAGTTCTTC.

The rearrangement uses TRBV28 and TRBJ1-2, with TRBD1 identical over 8 bases. The CDR3 extends over 16 amino acids. With 6 bases clipped from V and 6 bases from J, the junction kept 15 bases outside the gene matches. Germline V gene lookup returns CDR1 MDHEN and CDR2 SYDVKM. This chain's CDR3 is CASSPDRGGLRNGYTF. DNA of the CDR3: TGTGCCAGCAGCCCAGACAGGGGAGGGCTCCGGAATGGCTACACCTTC.

This chain links TRBV10-3 with TRBJ1-4; 9 bases map to TRBD1. The CDR3 contains 15 residues. V dropped 4 bases and J dropped 2; count of bases not matched to a gene: 2. Germline CDR1 reads ENHRY; CDR2 reads SYGVKD. CDR3 bases: TGTGCCATCAGTGGTGACAGGGGGACTAATGAAAAACTGTTTTTT. Translating it yields CAISGDRGTNEKLFF.

The genes are TRBV20-1 and TRBJ1-4; possible D gene TRBD1, 5 bases. The V gene's germline CDR1 is DFQATT and CDR2 SNEGSKA (reference sequence). V lost 3 bases and J 3 bases, leaving 14 bases between the germline ends. The CDR3 has 15 amino acids. This CDR3 reads CSASMRLGANEKLFF. The CDR3 nucleotides are TGCAGTGCTAGTATGCGGTTAGGGGCTAATGAAAAACTGTTTTTT.

V is TRBV7-9 and J is TRBJ1-5; maybe TRBD1 (5 bases). In germline, CDR1 is SEHNR, CDR2 FQNEAQ (reference sequence). This CDR3 is built from 15 residues. V shed 1 base and J shed 2 bases, with 9 bases lying between them. This CDR3 is CASSLGGGGNQPQHF. The CDR3 DNA follows: TGTGCCAGCAGCTTAGGTGGGGGGGGCAATCAGCCCCAGCATTTT.

This clone was seen once. This chain uses TRBV6-2 or TRBV6-3 with TRBJ2-5; 10 bases align to TRBD2. J gave up 1 base and V 2 bases, and 16 bases lay outside the gene matches. The length of the CDR3 is 20 residues. Germline assignment: CDR1 MNHEY and CDR2 SVGEGT. CDR3 nucleotide sequence: TGTGCCAGCAGTTACGAGACCCTCATAGGACTAGCGGAGGGCCAAGAGACCCAGTACTTC. It is translated as CASSYETLIGLAEGQETQYF.

The CDR3: CASKGVANTEAFF. CDR3 bases: TGTGCCAGCAAAGGCGTAGCGAACACTGAAGCTTTCTTT. The chain joins TRBV28 to TRBJ1-1; D remains ambiguous. The CDR3 loop spans 13 amino acids. Per the germline V gene, CDR1 is MDHEN and CDR2 is SYDVKM. V was clipped by 7 bases and J by 1 base, with 10 bases between them. Supplemented by reference TRBV28 and TRBJ1-1, the full variable domain reads DVKVTQSSRYLVKRTGEKVFLECVQDMDHENMFWYRQDPGLGLRLIYFSYDVKMKEKGDIPEGYSVSREKKERFSLILESASTNQTSMYLCASKGVANTEAFFGQGTRLTVV.

The V call is TRBV28, the J call TRBJ2-7, with D hard to call. The CDR3 consists of 11 residues. Per the germline V gene, CDR1 is MDHEN and CDR2 is SYDVKM. V lost 6 bases and J lost 4, with 7 bases in between. In DNA form, the CDR3 reads TGTGCCAGCAGCTCCTTTTACGAGCAGTACTTC. This translates into CASSSFYEQYF.

J is TRBJ2-5 and V is TRBV7-2; 14 positions match TRBD2. CDR3 size: 15 residues. V dropped 5 bases and J dropped 4; count of bases not matched to a gene: 3. Germline values: CDR1 SGHTA, CDR2 FQGNSA. CDR3: CASSPGLAGGETQYF. The CDR3, as DNA: TGTGCCAGCAGCCCCGGACTAGCGGGAGGAGAGACCCAGTACTTC.